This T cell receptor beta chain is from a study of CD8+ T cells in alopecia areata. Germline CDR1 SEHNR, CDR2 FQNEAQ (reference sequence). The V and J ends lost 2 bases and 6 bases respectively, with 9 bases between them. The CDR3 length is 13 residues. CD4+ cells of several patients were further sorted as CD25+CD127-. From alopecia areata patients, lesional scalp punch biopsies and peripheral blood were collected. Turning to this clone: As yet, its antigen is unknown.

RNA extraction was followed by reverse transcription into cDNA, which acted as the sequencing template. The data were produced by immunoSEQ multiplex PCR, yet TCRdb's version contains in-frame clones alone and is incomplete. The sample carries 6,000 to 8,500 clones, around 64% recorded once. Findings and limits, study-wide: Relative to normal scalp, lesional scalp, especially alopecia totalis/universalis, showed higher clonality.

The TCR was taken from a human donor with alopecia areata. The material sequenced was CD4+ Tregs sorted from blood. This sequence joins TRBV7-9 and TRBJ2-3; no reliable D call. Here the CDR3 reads CASSLPPLDTQYF. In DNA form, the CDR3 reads TGTGCCAGCAGCTTACCCCCCTTGGATACGCAGTATTTT. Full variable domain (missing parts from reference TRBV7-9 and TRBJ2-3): DTGVSQNPRHKITKRGQNVTFRCDPISEHNRLYWYRQTLGQGPEFLTYFQNEAQLEKSRLLSDRFSAERPKGSFSTLEIQRTEQGDSAMYLCASSLPPLDTQYFGPGTRLTVL.